One T cell receptor beta chain is described in this entry. Its antigen is currently unknown. The PCR used 60 Vbeta and 13 Jbeta primers. Clones were read by immunoSEQ multiplex PCR, and TCRdb kept only the in-frame ones, dropping some. The sample yields about 230,000 clones, 78% seen once. The data were taken from a study of cytomegalovirus exposure and HLA in healthy donors. The CDR3 is 15 amino acids. CDR1 is SGHAT, CDR2 FQNNGV, per germline. V was shortened by 5 bases and J by 7 bases, with 17 bases between the two germline ends. Study conclusions and caveats: As immune exposure information, only CMV serostatus was available.

The clonotype originates from a boy aged 10-17 years in good health and CMV-seronegative. Sequencing was carried out using PBMCs. The chain is built from TRBV11-2 and TRBJ1-4; D is unresolved. The CDR3 DNA reads TGTGCCAGCAGCCCTAGCCTAGGCGGCGGTGAAAAACTGTTTTTT. Amino acid sequence: CASSPSLGGGEKLFF.